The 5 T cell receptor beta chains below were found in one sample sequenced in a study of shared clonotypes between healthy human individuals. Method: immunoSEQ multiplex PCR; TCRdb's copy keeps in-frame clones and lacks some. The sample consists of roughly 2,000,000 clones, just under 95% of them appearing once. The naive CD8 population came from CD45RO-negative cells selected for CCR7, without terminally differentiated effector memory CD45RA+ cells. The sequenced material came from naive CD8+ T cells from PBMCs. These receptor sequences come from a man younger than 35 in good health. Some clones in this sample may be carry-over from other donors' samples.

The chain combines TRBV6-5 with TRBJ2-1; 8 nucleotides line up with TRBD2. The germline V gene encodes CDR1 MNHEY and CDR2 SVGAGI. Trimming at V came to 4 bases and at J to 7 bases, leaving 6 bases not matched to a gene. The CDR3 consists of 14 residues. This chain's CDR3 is CASSSGTSGNEQFF. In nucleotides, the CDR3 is TGTGCCAGCAGTTCAGGGACTAGTGGGAATGAGCAGTTCTTC.

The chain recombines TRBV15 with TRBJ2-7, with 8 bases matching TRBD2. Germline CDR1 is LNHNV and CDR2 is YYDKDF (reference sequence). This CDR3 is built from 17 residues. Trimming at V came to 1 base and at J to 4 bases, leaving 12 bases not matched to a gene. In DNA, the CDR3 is TGTGCCACCAGCAGAGGCGGTCGGGAAGCGGGAGCATACGAGCAGTACTTC. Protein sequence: CATSRGGREAGAYEQYF.

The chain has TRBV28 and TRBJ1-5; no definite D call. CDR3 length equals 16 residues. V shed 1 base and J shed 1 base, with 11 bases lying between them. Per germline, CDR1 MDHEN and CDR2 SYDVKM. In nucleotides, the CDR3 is TGTGCCAGCAGTTTATTAAGGCTGGCAAGCAATCAGCCCCAGCATTTT. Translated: CASSLLRLASNQPQHF. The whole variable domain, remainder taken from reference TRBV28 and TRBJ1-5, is DVKVTQSSRYLVKRTGEKVFLECVQDMDHENMFWYRQDPGLGLRLIYFSYDVKMKEKGDIPEGYSVSREKKERFSLILESASTNQTSMYLCASSLLRLASNQPQHFGDGTRLSIL.

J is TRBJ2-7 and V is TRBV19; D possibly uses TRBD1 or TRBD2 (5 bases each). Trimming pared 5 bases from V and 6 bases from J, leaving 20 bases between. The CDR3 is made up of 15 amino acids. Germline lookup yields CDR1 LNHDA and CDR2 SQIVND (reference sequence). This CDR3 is CASSVSGTTNSEQYF. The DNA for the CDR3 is TGTGCCAGTAGTGTCTCCGGGACCACCAATTCCGAGCAGTACTTC.

The CDR3 sequence is CASIFWAEAFF. In nucleotides, the CDR3 is TGTGCCAGTATTTTCTGGGCTGAAGCTTTCTTT. The chain carries TRBV19 and TRBJ1-1; no firm D call. CDR1 is LNHDA, CDR2 SQIVND, per germline (reference sequence). V lost 7 bases, J lost 6 bases, and 9 bases lay in between. This CDR3 region has 11 residues.